Given below is one T cell receptor beta chain in context. These data originate in a study of blood T cell repertoires in COVID-19. For the study at large: Collection of acute and convalescent COVID-19 samples took place in the United States, Italy and Spain. T cells, B-cell-depleted T cells, or PBMCs supplied cDNA or gDNA.

The CDR3 is 16 residues long. Trimming removed 8 bases at V and 1 base at J, with 20 bases between. CDR1 SNHLY and CDR2 FYNNEI come from the germline V gene. In the study's own analysis: Amplifying reference gene primers gave estimates of nucleated cell counts. Here immunoSEQ multiplex PCR was the method, and the copy in TCRdb shows in-frame clones only, minus some. The V and J calls and clone size were taken over from that table, and D and trimming were inferred from the DNA. The sample records over 150,000 clones, roughly 83% being singletons. Sequencing was done on a sample of peripheral blood. The gene calls are TRBV2 and TRBJ1-1; maybe TRBD1 (6 bases). The receptor was isolated from a woman in her fifties or sixties with acute or convalescent COVID-19. DNA for the CDR3: TGTGCCAGCGCGCCAGGGGAGAAACTGTGGAACACTGAAGCTTTCTTT. This translates into CASAPGEKLWNTEAFF.